This T cell receptor (beta chain) was profiled in a study of technical replicates of blood from a handful of donors (dated by TCRdb to 2016 to 2017). V has 5 bases trimmed and J has 5 bases trimmed; junction bases matching no gene number 10. The germline V gene yields SQVTM for CDR1 and ANQGSEA for CDR2. The CDR3 has 14 amino acids, counting the end cysteine and phenylalanine. The retained sequence is limited to the CDR3, 42 bases, with the frame set at the first base. Libraries were prepared through the immunoSEQ multiplex PCR assay. Held by TCRdb, this immuneACCESS table contains in-frame sequences only and omits some clones. Under half of the omission traces to an unresolved V gene where checked; the cause of the rest is unknown. This sample holds 60,000 to 80,000 clones; 80% to 95% were observed only once. The ten largest clones capture over 4% of the sample. On this clone itself: The clone's antigen remains unknown. Base-call qualities are not available, and no considerably larger clone is one nucleotide away.

This TCR was sampled from a human donor in good health. Some clones in this sample may be carry-over from other donors' samples. The sequencing input was PBMCs. Rearrangement joined TRBV29-1 to TRBJ2-3, with TRBD1 identical over 7 junction bases. The CDR3: CSVRLTGSGDTQYF. The nucleotides read TGCAGCGTTAGATTGACAGGGAGTGGAGATACGCAGTATTTT.